The 25 T cell receptor beta chains presented below share a single source sample, sequenced in a study of response to subunit inactivated influenza vaccine. TCRdb analysed the RT-PCR reads with MiXCR anew, one entry per CDR3 protein. In the table there are roughly 190,000 distinct CDR3 sequences, about 12% of which are singletons. The same sample was also used in a study of T cells expressing NK-cell markers. Per that study: Researchers built TCR beta cDNA using 5'RACE template switching with UMIs.

Sequenced here: CD8+ T cells sorted from PBMCs, sampled about 12 days after vaccination. These receptors came from a man aged 45-65 years who received an inactivated influenza vaccine.

The chain is built from TRBV20-1 and TRBJ2-3, with TRBD2 as a possible D gene (5 bases). The CDR3 is made up of 13 amino acids. Per the germline V gene, CDR1 is DFQATT and CDR2 is SNEGSKA (reference sequence). V was pared by 3 bases and J by 6 bases, with 13 bases between. In DNA form, the CDR3 reads TGCAGTGCTAGTGAGGGAGAGGGTGATACGCAGTATTTT. Translated, it gives CSASEGEGDTQYF.

The rearrangement uses TRBV9 and TRBJ2-3, with 7 bases aligning to TRBD2. This CDR3 contains 17 residues. V lost 0 bases, J lost 3 bases, and 10 bases stayed unmatched. Germline V CDR1 and CDR2: SGDLS, YYNGEE. The CDR3 sequence is CASSVAGGRDRTDTQYF. CDR3 bases: TGTGCCAGCAGCGTAGCTGGGGGGAGGGATCGGACAGATACGCAGTATTTT.

The chain couples TRBV5-1 to TRBJ2-2; no definite D call. Germline V gene data show CDR1 as SGHRS and CDR2 as YFSETQ. The CDR3 has 13 residues. V was trimmed by 0 bases and J by 7 bases, leaving 7 bases between them. The CDR3: CASSLAWHGELFF. The CDR3 coding sequence is TGCGCCAGCAGCTTGGCTTGGCACGGGGAGCTGTTTTTT. Using reference TRBV5-1 and TRBJ2-2 for the parts outside the CDR3, the full variable domain is KAGVTQTPRYLIKTRGQQVTLSCSPISGHRSVSWYQQTPGQGLQFLFEYFSETQRNKGNFPGRFSGRQFSNSRSEMNVSTLELGDSALYLCASSLAWHGELFFGEGSRLTVL.

This clonotype was seen a few times. The chain carries TRBV15 and TRBJ2-7; TRBD2 aligns across 10 bases. CDR1 is LNHNV, CDR2 YYDKDF, per germline (reference sequence). J lost 3 bases, V lost 3 bases, and 5 bases had no gene match. The length of the CDR3 is 15 residues. As DNA, the CDR3 is TGTGCCACCAGCAGCAAGCGGGAGGGCCTCTACGAGCAGTACTTC. Translation: CATSSKREGLYEQYF.

The V gene is TRBV24-1, the J gene TRBJ2-3; a weak D match, TRBD1 (6 bases). V shed 7 bases and J shed 3 bases, with 10 bases lying between them. The CDR3 has 13 amino acids. Germline CDR1 is KGHDR and CDR2 is SFDVKD. CDR3 bases: TGTGCCACCAGACAGGGCGGAACAGATACGCAGTATTTT. It is translated as CATRQGGTDTQYF.

This clonotype came up many times. The chain links TRBV9 to TRBJ2-7; D not resolved. The CDR3 has 15 residues. V was trimmed by 0 bases and J by 1 base, leaving 11 bases between them. Germline values: CDR1 SGDLS, CDR2 YYNGEE. CDR3 sequence (DNA): TGTGCCAGCAGCGTAGCGGCAGGCCTATCCTACGAGCAGTACTTC. It encodes CASSVAAGLSYEQYF. Full variable domain (remainder filled in from reference TRBV9 and TRBJ2-7): DSGVTQTPKHLITATGQRVTLRCSPRSGDLSVYWYQQSLDQGLQFLIQYYNGEERAKGNILERFSAQQFPDLHSELNLSSLELGDSALYFCASSVAAGLSYEQYFGPGTRLTVT.

This clonotype was seen a single time. The rearrangement joins TRBV12-3 or TRBV12-4 to TRBJ2-5; 10 bases are shared with TRBD2. This CDR3 region has 15 residues. The V and J ends lost 3 bases and 3 bases, in that order; junction bases with no gene match: 4. The CDR3 is CASSFASGGEETQYF. The CDR3 DNA is TGTGCCAGCAGTTTCGCTAGCGGGGGAGAAGAGACCCAGTACTTC.

The chain recombines TRBV9 with TRBJ2-7, with D possibly being TRBD1 (5 bases). Trimming stripped 0 bases from V and 2 bases from J, with 12 bases between. Per the germline V gene, CDR1 is SGDLS and CDR2 is YYNGEE. The CDR3 consists of 15 residues. CDR3 nucleotides: TGTGCCAGCAGCGTAGGAGCAGGGAAAGCCTACGAGCAGTACTTC. This sequence encodes CASSVGAGKAYEQYF.

This clonotype was counted ten times or more. The V and J genes are TRBV28 and TRBJ2-7; D is unresolved. Germline V gene data show CDR1 as MDHEN and CDR2 as SYDVKM. Trimming removed 6 bases at V and 1 base at J, with 10 bases between. There are 13 residues in the CDR3. The DNA for the CDR3 is TGTGCCAGCAGCTTCGGCGGTTCCTACGAGCAGTACTTC. It encodes CASSFGGSYEQYF. Drawing the rest from reference TRBV28 and TRBJ2-7, the complete variable domain is DVKVTQSSRYLVKRTGEKVFLECVQDMDHENMFWYRQDPGLGLRLIYFSYDVKMKEKGDIPEGYSVSREKKERFSLILESASTNQTSMYLCASSFGGSYEQYFGPGTRLTVT.

This clonotype came up a few times. A clone one base away is much larger, so this may be a read error. The chain links TRBV7-9 to TRBJ2-3; D gene uncertain. Germline V gives CDR1 SEHNR, CDR2 FQNEAQ (reference sequence). V was cut by 1 base and J by 4 bases, with 3 bases left in between. The CDR3 is made up of 12 amino acids. The CDR3 is CASSLVPDTQYF. DNA for the CDR3: TGTGCCAGCAGCTTAGTTCCAGATACGCAGTATTTT.

This clonotype appeared a few times. The chain is built from TRBV5-1 and TRBJ1-3, with a possible D match to TRBD1 (5 bases). V shed 3 bases and J shed 2 bases, with 21 bases lying between them. Germline V gene data show CDR1 as SGHRS and CDR2 as YFSETQ. This CDR3 comprises 18 residues. The CDR3 loop is CASSSAGDEDGPGNTIYF. The DNA for the CDR3 is TGCGCCAGCAGCTCCGCGGGGGATGAGGACGGTCCTGGAAACACCATATATTTT.

This clonotype was recorded a few times. This sequence joins TRBV27 and TRBJ1-6, with 8 bases aligning to TRBD1. Germline assignment: CDR1 MNHEY and CDR2 SMNVEV (reference sequence). V shed 6 bases, J shed 9 bases, and the junction held 7 bases outside the gene matches. The CDR3 has 14 residues. The CDR3, as DNA: TGTGCCAGCAGATCGGACAGGGAGTTTTCACCCCTCCACTTT. Translation gives CASRSDREFSPLHF.

The V gene is TRBV20-1, the J gene TRBJ2-7; 11 bases agree with TRBD2. The CDR3 spans 16 residues. The J segment lost 4 bases and the V segment lost 2 bases, leaving 10 bases of the junction unmatched. CDR1 is DFQATT and CDR2 is SNEGSKA in the germline V gene (reference sequence). The CDR3 loop reads CSARTLAGGTPYEQYF. CDR3 coding DNA: TGCAGTGCTAGAACGCTAGCGGGAGGTACGCCTTACGAGCAGTACTTC.

V and J are TRBV6-2 or TRBV6-3 and TRBJ1-5; D gene uncertain. This CDR3 region has 14 residues. The germline V gene has CDR1 MNHEY and CDR2 SVGEGT. V was trimmed by 7 bases and J by 3 bases, leaving 13 bases between them. The CDR3 DNA follows: TGTGCCAGCACCTCCTGGCGTGCCAATCAGCCCCAGCATTTT. The encoded protein is CASTSWRANQPQHF.

The sample holds many counts of this clonotype. V usage is TRBV7-9 and J usage is TRBJ2-2, with D maybe TRBD1 (6 bases). The CDR3 runs 14 residues. Trimming took 4 bases from V and 6 from J, leaving 12 bases between them. Germline CDR1 is SEHNR and CDR2 is FQNEAQ (reference sequence). In DNA form, the CDR3 reads TGTGCCAGCAGCTATAACGAGGGGGCCGGGGAGCTGTTTTTT. Its translation is CASSYNEGAGELFF.

This chain joins TRBV7-2 and TRBJ2-3; D not resolved. The CDR3 extends over 15 amino acids. V dropped 3 bases and J dropped 4 bases, with 14 bases sitting between them. Per the germline V gene, CDR1 is SGHTA and CDR2 is FQGNSA. In DNA form, the CDR3 reads TGTGCCAGCAGCTTGTTCTTCGGGTTCCCAGATACGCAGTATTTT. Protein product: CASSLFFGFPDTQYF.

This clonotype appeared a few times. The rearrangement links TRBV7-9 to TRBJ2-1, with D perhaps matching TRBD1 (5 bases). The CDR3 is 12 residues long. Trimming removed 11 bases from V and 7 bases from J, with 15 bases in between. From germline, CDR1 is SEHNR and CDR2 FQNEAQ (reference sequence). The CDR3, as DNA: TGTGCCTTACAGGCTAGTTCGAATGAGCAGTTCTTC. Translated, it gives CALQASSNEQFF.

The CDR3, as DNA: TGTGCCACCAGCAGCCGGGACAGGGCTCGAGGCAATGAGCAGTTCTTC. It translates to CATSSRDRARGNEQFF. V and J are TRBV15 and TRBJ2-1, with TRBD1 identical over 9 bases. Per germline, CDR1 LNHNV and CDR2 YYDKDF (reference sequence). V trimming: 3 bases; J trimming: 6 bases; junction bases outside the gene matches: 9. CDR3 length: 16 amino acids.

The CDR3, as DNA: TGTGCCAGCAGGGATACAGGGGGGCCGAACACCGGGGAGCTGTTTTTT. It specifies CASRDTGGPNTGELFF. J is TRBJ2-2 and V is TRBV12-3 or TRBV12-4, with 8 bases aligning to TRBD1. V was pared by 6 bases and J by 0 bases, with 6 bases of the junction left unmatched. CDR3 length: 16 residues.

This clonotype was found a few times. The gene calls are TRBV12-3 or TRBV12-4 and TRBJ2-2; possibly TRBD2 for D (5 bases). This CDR3 is built from 17 residues. Trimming took off 3 bases at V and 5 bases at J, with 19 bases between the two ends. CDR3 amino acids: CASSFITARGWTGELFF. CDR3 nucleotides: TGTGCCAGCAGTTTTATAACCGCAAGAGGGTGGACCGGGGAGCTGTTTTTT.

The rearrangement uses TRBV20-1 and TRBJ1-1; D call uncertain. Trimming removed 1 base at V and 7 bases at J, with 13 bases between. CDR1 is DFQATT and CDR2 is SNEGSKA in the germline V gene (reference sequence). CDR3 length: 13 amino acids. CDR3 protein: CSARGAADGEAFF. The DNA of the CDR3 is TGCAGTGCTAGAGGGGCGGCCGATGGTGAAGCTTTCTTT.

This chain joins TRBV7-8 and TRBJ1-6; TRBD1 aligns across 9 bases. J lost 7 bases, V lost 4 bases, and 8 bases had no gene match. Germline lookup yields CDR1 SGHVS and CDR2 FQNEAQ. The CDR3 has 16 residues. The CDR3 nucleotides read TGTGCCAGCAGCTCCCAGACAGGGGGGAGGAATTCACCCCTCCACTTT. Protein: CASSSQTGGRNSPLHF.

There are a few counts of this clonotype. The chain links TRBV9 to TRBJ2-1, with 10 bases aligning to TRBD2. Germline V CDR1 and CDR2: SGDLS, YYNGEE. This CDR3 is built from 14 residues. The V and J ends lost 0 bases and 9 bases, in that order; junction bases with no gene match: 3. The CDR3: CASSVASGGFEQFF. The CDR3 region has the DNA TGTGCCAGCAGCGTAGCTAGCGGGGGCTTTGAGCAGTTCTTC. Full variable domain (outside the CDR3, taken from reference TRBV9 and TRBJ2-1): DSGVTQTPKHLITATGQRVTLRCSPRSGDLSVYWYQQSLDQGLQFLIQYYNGEERAKGNILERFSAQQFPDLHSELNLSSLELGDSALYFCASSVASGGFEQFFGPGTRLTVL.

This clonotype was observed a few times. The V gene is TRBV4-2, the J gene TRBJ2-1; TRBD2 agrees at 7 bases. The CDR3 consists of 14 residues. Trimming at V came to 5 bases and at J to 4 bases, leaving 5 bases not matched to a gene. The V gene's germline CDR1 is LGHNA and CDR2 YNFKEQ. This CDR3 reads CASSIGGGYNEQFF. DNA for the CDR3: TGTGCCAGCAGCATTGGGGGAGGGTACAATGAGCAGTTCTTC.

In its sample, this clonotype was seen a few times. The chain joins TRBV18 to TRBJ2-5, with a weak D call TRBD1 (6 bases). Germline-derived CDR1 and CDR2 are KGHSH and LQKENI. The CDR3 has 16 amino acids. Trimming cost V 2 bases and J 5 bases, with 18 bases left between them. CDR3 sequence (DNA): TGTGCCAGCTCACCAGCAGGGGCGCGTCGTGCGGAGACCCAGTACTTC. It translates to CASSPAGARRAETQYF.